Shown below are 21 T cell receptor beta chains from a single sample sequenced in a study of CD8 T cells in ankylosing spondylitis. Via MiXCR, TCRdb re-called the 5' RACE reads, giving one row per CDR3 protein. The data show some 200,000 distinct CDR3 sequences, with roughly 12% seen just once and about 15% held by the top ten. Source material: blood, either unsorted or a sorted T cell fraction (not recorded which). The source is a male donor with ankylosing spondylitis or in good health (not recorded which).

In its sample, this clonotype was seen a few times. V is TRBV15 and J is TRBJ2-1; possible D gene TRBD2, 5 bases. Germline lookup yields CDR1 LNHNV and CDR2 YYDKDF (reference sequence). This CDR3 has 14 residues. Trimming took off 3 bases at V and 3 bases at J, with 9 bases between the two ends. The CDR3: CATSRDRDYNEQFF. The CDR3 DNA is TGTGCCACCAGCAGGGACCGGGACTACAATGAGCAGTTCTTC.

There are a few counts of this clonotype. This chain connects TRBV7-9 to TRBJ2-5, with D uncertain. The V and J ends lost 5 bases and 5 bases respectively, with 12 bases between them. Germline lookup yields CDR1 SEHNR and CDR2 FQNEAQ (reference sequence). The CDR3 extends over 13 amino acids. CDR3 amino acids: CASSGPPEETQYF. The DNA of the CDR3 is TGTGCCAGCAGCGGACCCCCGGAGGAGACCCAGTACTTC.

The rearrangement links TRBV9 to TRBJ2-1, with 7 nucleotides matching TRBD2. The CDR3 contains 14 residues. Germline trimming cut 0 bases from V and 7 bases from J; bases unmatched to any gene: 4. CDR1 and CDR2 from the germline V gene are SGDLS and YYNGEE. The CDR3 DNA reads TGTGCCAGCAGCGTAGTACTAGCGCCGAATGAGCAGTTCTTC. Translation gives CASSVVLAPNEQFF.

This clonotype has at least ten counts. This sequence joins TRBV29-1 and TRBJ2-1; the match to TRBD2 covers 11 bases. Trimming removed 7 bases from V and 4 bases from J; junction bases left unmatched: 6. The CDR3 runs to 14 residues. Per the germline V gene, CDR1 is SQVTM and CDR2 is ANQGSEA. CDR3 DNA sequence: TGCAGCGCCGTCGGGACTAGCGGATACAATGAGCAGTTCTTC. It yields the protein CSAVGTSGYNEQFF.

This rearrangement joins TRBV2 to TRBJ2-7; no firm D call. Trimming pared 5 bases from V and 6 bases from J, leaving 14 bases between. The CDR3 covers 13 residues. The germline CDR1 and CDR2 sequences are SNHLY and FYNNEI. The CDR3: CASSNLAGPEQYF. The CDR3 DNA sequence: TGTGCCAGCAGTAATCTGGCCGGCCCCGAGCAGTACTTC.

This clonotype turned up a few times. This chain links TRBV20-1 with TRBJ2-1; 8 nucleotides match TRBD2. The CDR3 loop spans 12 amino acids. V gave up 4 bases and J gave up 9 bases; unmatched junction bases: 5. CDR1 and CDR2 (germline): DFQATT, SNEGSKA (reference sequence). The CDR3 protein is CSATGGASEQFF. CDR3 sequence (DNA): TGCAGTGCTACCGGGGGGGCGTCTGAGCAGTTCTTC.

There are a few counts of this clonotype. This chain links TRBV7-9 with TRBJ2-7; unclear D gene. Trimming shortened V by 0 bases and J by 5 bases, and 8 bases separated the two germline ends. Looked up from germline, CDR1 is SEHNR and CDR2 is FQNEAQ (reference sequence). This CDR3 has 13 residues. The CDR3 sequence: CASSLAGPNEQYF. CDR3 coding DNA: TGTGCCAGCAGCTTAGCCGGACCGAACGAGCAGTACTTC.

This clonotype occurred a few times. This rearrangement joins TRBV2 to TRBJ2-1; D gene uncertain. Trimming removed 6 bases at V and 0 bases at J, with 12 bases between. This CDR3 has 15 amino acids. CDR1 is SNHLY, CDR2 FYNNEI, per germline. The CDR3 coding sequence is TGTGCCAGCAGCAGGTTACCGAGCTCCTACAATGAGCAGTTCTTC. Protein: CASSRLPSSYNEQFF.

This chain uses TRBV6-4 with TRBJ2-1; 7 bases line up with TRBD2. The CDR3 spans 15 residues. Germline CDR1 and CDR2: MRHNA and SNTAGT. V lost 5 bases and J lost 3; bases outside the gene matches: 7. In DNA, the CDR3 is TGTGCCAGCAGTCAAGGCCTAGCGGACTACAATGAGCAGTTCTTC. It translates to CASSQGLADYNEQFF.

This clonotype came up a few times. DNA for the CDR3: TGCGCCAGCAGCCCATCCCCTTTGAGCTCCTACAATGAGCAGTTCTTC. This encodes CASSPSPLSSYNEQFF. The chain joins TRBV4-1 to TRBJ2-1; D remains unclear. Germline CDR1 is MGHRA and CDR2 is YSYEKL. This CDR3 is 16 amino acids long. V dropped 4 bases and J dropped 0 bases, with 13 bases sitting between them.

V and J are TRBV7-9 and TRBJ2-1; 15 bases map to TRBD2. V shed 5 bases, J shed 9 bases, and the junction held 11 bases outside the gene matches. CDR3 size: 17 residues. The germline CDR1 and CDR2 sequences are SEHNR and FQNEAQ (reference sequence). The CDR3 coding sequence is TGTGCCAGCAGCACCGACACGGGACTAGCGGGGGGAGGTGAGCAGTTCTTC. This codes for CASSTDTGLAGGGEQFF.

Only a few counts were recorded for this clonotype. CDR3 region: CASSPRAAPTYEQYF. CDR3 nucleotides: TGTGCCAGCAGCCCCCGGGCAGCTCCTACCTACGAGCAGTACTTC. The chain links TRBV7-2 to TRBJ2-7; D remains unclear. Germline V gene data show CDR1 as SGHTA and CDR2 as FQGNSA. Trimming removed 5 bases from V and 2 bases from J, with 16 bases in between. This CDR3 contains 15 residues. Together with reference TRBV7-2 and TRBJ2-7, the CDR3 gives the full variable domain: GAGVSQSPSNKVTEKGKDVELRCDPISGHTALYWYRQSLGQGLEFLIYFQGNSAPDKSGLPSDRFSAERTGGSVSTLTIQRTQQEDSAVYLCASSPRAAPTYEQYFGPGTRLTVT.

This clonotype was picked up a small number of times. The chain is built from TRBV7-9 and TRBJ2-1; D possibly corresponds to TRBD2 (5 bases). V lost 2 bases, J lost 4 bases, and 15 bases lay in between. The CDR3 runs 16 residues. The germline V gene has CDR1 SEHNR and CDR2 FQNEAQ (reference sequence). CDR3 residues: CASSLNIGSSYNEQFF. The CDR3 region has the DNA TGTGCCAGCAGCTTAAATATAGGGAGTTCTTACAATGAGCAGTTCTTC.

The J gene is TRBJ1-1, the V gene TRBV14; TRBD1 is a possible D gene (5 bases). The V and J ends lost 2 bases and 1 base respectively, with 8 bases between them. In germline, CDR1 is SGHDN, CDR2 FVKESK. The CDR3 contains 14 residues. CDR3 DNA: TGTGCCAGCAGCCAATGGCAGGGGAACACTGAAGCTTTCTTT. Amino acids: CASSQWQGNTEAFF.

The V and J genes are TRBV6-5 and TRBJ2-3; D ambiguous. This CDR3 contains 16 residues. Trimming took off 4 bases at V and 2 bases at J, with 16 bases between the two ends. Germline lookup yields CDR1 MNHEY and CDR2 SVGAGI. As DNA, the CDR3 is TGTGCCAGCAGTTCCTTCCGGCATGCCGTCACAGATACGCAGTATTTT. It translates to CASSSFRHAVTDTQYF.

CDR3 sequence reads: CASSLGPEVYEQYF. The CDR3 DNA reads as TGTGCCAGCAGCCTAGGCCCGGAGGTCTACGAGCAGTACTTC. This chain links TRBV3-1 with TRBJ2-7; maybe TRBD2 (5 bases). CDR3 size: 14 residues. Trimming removed 4 bases at V and 3 bases at J, with 13 bases between. The V gene's germline CDR1 is LGHDT and CDR2 YNNKEL (reference sequence).

At least ten counts were recorded for this clonotype. The chain has TRBV27 and TRBJ1-5, with unresolved D. The CDR3 is made up of 13 amino acids. Trimming stripped 3 bases from V and 2 bases from J, with 5 bases between. Germline V gives CDR1 MNHEY, CDR2 SMNVEV (reference sequence). Here the CDR3 DNA reads TGTGCCAGCAGTTTGTCGGGCAATCAGCCCCAGCATTTT. Protein product: CASSLSGNQPQHF.

The rearrangement uses TRBV4-1 and TRBJ2-7; perhaps D is TRBD1 or TRBD2 (5 bases each). CDR1 is MGHRA, CDR2 YSYEKL, per germline. The CDR3 loop spans 11 amino acids. The V and J ends lost 5 bases and 9 bases respectively, with 11 bases between them. This chain's CDR3 is CASSEGTLQYF. For the CDR3, the DNA is TGCGCCAGCAGCGAGGGGACCTTGCAGTACTTC.

The chain carries TRBV7-8 and TRBJ2-3, with D maybe TRBD2 (6 bases). V was shortened by 4 bases and J by 0 bases, with 14 bases between the two germline ends. Germline V gene sequence: CDR1 SGHVS, CDR2 FQNEAQ. This CDR3 spans 16 amino acids. This CDR3 reads CASSSPFLASTDTQYF. CDR3 in DNA: TGTGCCAGCAGCTCCCCCTTTCTAGCGAGCACAGATACGCAGTATTTT. Full variable domain (outside the CDR3, taken from reference TRBV7-8 and TRBJ2-3): GAGVSQSPRYKVAKRGQDVALRCDPISGHVSLFWYQQALGQGPEFLTYFQNEAQLDKSGLPSDRFFAERPEGSVSTLKIQRTQQEDSAVYLCASSSPFLASTDTQYFGPGTRLTVL.

The chain links TRBV3-1 to TRBJ1-2; TRBD1 might be the D (6 bases). Germline lookup yields CDR1 LGHDT and CDR2 YNNKEL (reference sequence). The germline V and J ends were trimmed by 1 base and 4 bases, with 10 bases remaining between them. There are 14 residues in the CDR3. CDR3: CASSQGTEIYGYTF. The CDR3 DNA sequence: TGTGCCAGCAGCCAAGGGACAGAGATCTATGGCTACACCTTC.

V is TRBV25-1 and J is TRBJ2-1; D is undetermined. The CDR3 runs 12 residues. The germline CDR1 and CDR2 sequences are MGHDK and SYGVNS. Trimming cost V 6 bases and J 9 bases, with 12 bases left between them. This CDR3 reads CASRIGEREQFF. Written as DNA, the CDR3 is TGTGCCAGCAGAATAGGAGAGCGTGAGCAGTTCTTC.